The clone carrying this T cell receptor (beta chain) was seen many times. Its antigen is still unknown. Using RNA transcripts, the TCR beta CDR3 regions were amplified. First-round RT-PCR with HTBI primers preceded a second-round multiplex PCR. TCRdb reprocessed the multiplex PCR reads via MiXCR and lists one record per CDR3 protein. The sample carries 500,000 to 600,000 distinct CDR3 sequences, roughly 39% recorded once. Researchers turned away patients with other autoimmune diseases, uncontrolled infections, pregnancy or lactation. The data derive from a study of Graves' ophthalmopathy and Graves' hyperthyroidism. Study observations and caveats: A 13-signature model separated ophthalmopathy from stable hyperthyroidism, reaching approximately 88% sensitivity and roughly 84% specificity cross-validated.

Trimming took 8 bases from V and 5 from J; bases not matched to a gene: 8. CDR3 length equals 13 residues. Germline V CDR1 and CDR2: SQVTM, ANQGSEA. This clonotype was sampled from an adult man with Graves' hyperthyroidism. The sample consisted of peripheral blood or thyroid tissue (not recorded which). V gene TRBV29-1 combines with J gene TRBJ1-1; TRBD1 aligns across 10 bases. This chain's CDR3 is CSSGQGKGTEAFF. The CDR3 coding sequence is TGCAGCTCGGGACAGGGGAAGGGAACTGAAGCTTTCTTT. Supplemented by reference TRBV29-1 and TRBJ1-1, the full variable domain reads SAVISQKPSRDICQRGTSLTIQCQVDSQVTMMFWYRQQPGQSLTLIATANQGSEATYESGFVIDKFPISRPNLTFSTLTVSNMSPEDSSIYLCSSGQGKGTEAFFGQGTRLTVV.